These 30 T cell receptor beta chains came from one sample sequenced in a study of shared clonotypes between healthy human individuals. The naive CD8 population came from CD45RO-negative cells selected for CCR7, without terminally differentiated effector memory CD45RA+ cells. The protocol was immunoSEQ multiplex PCR, while the TCRdb copy is restricted to in-frame clones and leaves out a portion. Among 550,000 to 600,000 clones listed, roughly 98% were seen once. Sequencing was carried out using naive CD8+ T cells sorted from blood. These receptors were taken from a young man in good health.

This sequence joins TRBV30 and TRBJ2-1, with D possibly TRBD1 on 6 matching bases. The CDR3 totals 16 residues. Germline CDR1 reads GTSNPN; CDR2 reads SVGIG (reference sequence). For the CDR3, the DNA is TGTGCTTCGCGAGACTTACAGGGATCGGCGAGGAATGAGCAGTTCTTC. This encodes CASRDLQGSARNEQFF.

This chain connects TRBV2 to TRBJ2-1, with TRBD2 matching 7 bases. The V gene end was trimmed by 6 bases and the J gene end by 6 bases; junction bases not matched to a gene: 11. The germline CDR1 and CDR2 sequences are SNHLY and FYNNEI. This CDR3 spans 15 amino acids. Here the CDR3 DNA reads TGTGCCAGCAGGCGCGGGGCGGGAGAGGTCAATGAGCAGTTCTTC. Its protein is CASRRGAGEVNEQFF.

J is TRBJ2-1 and V is TRBV9, with 13 bases identical to TRBD2. The CDR3 extends over 16 amino acids. The germline CDR1 and CDR2 sequences are SGDLS and YYNGEE. With 4 bases clipped from V and 8 bases from J, the junction kept 9 bases outside the gene matches. The CDR3 sequence: CASSPTLAGGPYEQFF. Written as DNA, the CDR3 is TGTGCCAGCAGCCCTACACTAGCGGGAGGGCCGTATGAGCAGTTCTTC.

Regarding this clone: The sample has other DNA sequences that encode this CDR3 too. This rearrangement joins TRBV7-2 to TRBJ2-7, with D hard to call. The germline V gene has CDR1 SGHTA and CDR2 FQGNSA. CDR3 size: 12 residues. V dropped 1 base and J dropped 4 bases, with 5 bases sitting between them. CDR3: CASSLVLYEQYF. CDR3 DNA sequence: TGTGCCAGCAGCTTAGTCTTGTACGAGCAGTACTTC.

V and J are TRBV28 and TRBJ1-5, with D maybe TRBD1 (6 bases). The germline gives CDR1 MDHEN, CDR2 SYDVKM. The V end lost 11 bases, the J end lost 1 base, and 12 bases lay between the germline ends. This CDR3 region has 13 residues. CDR3 residues: CAGGGASNQPQHF. The DNA for the CDR3 is TGTGCCGGCGGGGGGGCCAGCAATCAGCCCCAGCATTTT.

The chain links TRBV19 to TRBJ2-7, with D tentatively TRBD1 (5 bases). The germline V gene encodes CDR1 LNHDA and CDR2 SQIVND (reference sequence). V lost 4 bases to trimming and J lost 3 bases, with 10 bases between them. This CDR3 has 13 residues. The DNA for the CDR3 is TGTGCCAGTAGTAGCGACAGTTACTACGAGCAGTACTTC. Translated: CASSSDSYYEQYF.

This rearrangement joins TRBV7-6 to TRBJ2-1; 14 nucleotides align to TRBD2. V lost 1 base, J lost 0 bases, and 11 bases stayed unmatched. The germline V gene encodes CDR1 SGHVS and CDR2 FNYEAQ. The CDR3 contains 21 residues. CDR3 protein: CASSLGIGGLAGEPSYNEQFF. Written as DNA, the CDR3 is TGTGCCAGCAGCTTAGGGATAGGGGGACTAGCGGGAGAGCCCTCCTACAATGAGCAGTTCTTC.

V and J are TRBV29-1 and TRBJ2-7; D could derive from TRBD1 or TRBD2 (5 bases each). CDR3 size: 14 residues. V was clipped by 4 bases and J by 6 bases, with 19 bases between them. CDR1 is SQVTM, CDR2 ANQGSEA, per germline. For the CDR3, the DNA is TGCAGCGTTGTTTTTGTTTCAGAGGGGATCGAGCAGTACTTC. This sequence encodes CSVVFVSEGIEQYF.

The chain couples TRBV27 to TRBJ2-3, with 15 bases matching TRBD2. The ends lost 2 bases at V and 6 bases at J; junction bases unmatched: 0. CDR1 and CDR2 from the germline V gene are MNHEY and SMNVEV (reference sequence). The length of the CDR3 is 15 residues. CDR3 DNA sequence: TGTGCCAGCAGTTTAGGGACTAGCGGGAGGGATACGCAGTATTTT. Residues: CASSLGTSGRDTQYF.

A single count supports this clone. The V call is TRBV5-1, the J call TRBJ2-1; 10 bases align to TRBD1. CDR3 length: 16 amino acids. Trimming took 0 bases from V and 1 from J; bases not matched to a gene: 1. CDR1 is SGHRS, CDR2 YFSETQ, per germline. The CDR3 region is CASSLAGQGSYNEQFF. The CDR3 coding sequence is TGCGCCAGCAGCTTGGCGGGACAGGGGTCCTACAATGAGCAGTTCTTC.

Comments on this clone: Other DNA sequences from this sample encode an identical CDR3 as well. The V call is TRBV29-1, the J call TRBJ1-1, with D unresolved. Trimming took 0 bases from V and 0 from J, leaving 5 bases between them. Germline assignment: CDR1 SQVTM and CDR2 ANQGSEA. CDR3 length: 13 residues. The DNA of the CDR3 is TGCAGCGTTGAAGAGGGGATGAACACTGAAGCTTTCTTT. Residues: CSVEEGMNTEAFF.

The chain has TRBV15 and TRBJ2-7, with D unresolved. Trimming cost V 0 bases and J 6 bases, with 9 bases left between them. The CDR3 has 13 amino acids. Looked up from germline, CDR1 is LNHNV and CDR2 is YYDKDF (reference sequence). The CDR3 DNA follows: TGTGCCACCAGCAGAGATTATTCGTCCGAGCAGTACTTC. It is translated as CATSRDYSSEQYF.

This clone was detected only once. The chain links TRBV11-2 to TRBJ2-7; maybe TRBD2 (5 bases). CDR3 size: 13 residues. Germline CDR1 reads SGHAT; CDR2 reads FQNNGV. The V and J ends lost 5 bases and 7 bases respectively, with 15 bases between them. The CDR3 DNA reads TGTGCCAGCAGCCCGCCACTGACGGGGGAGCAGTACTTC. Amino acids: CASSPPLTGEQYF.

The rearrangement uses TRBV29-1 and TRBJ2-2; D is undetermined. In germline, CDR1 is SQVTM, CDR2 ANQGSEA. With 4 bases removed from V and 7 bases from J, the gap between germline ends came to 10 bases. There are 12 residues in the CDR3. The CDR3: CSVVPLGGELFF. CDR3 DNA: TGCAGCGTTGTGCCGCTGGGCGGGGAGCTGTTTTTT.

The gene calls are TRBV7-6 and TRBJ2-7; 11 nucleotides agree with TRBD2. CDR1 is SGHVS and CDR2 is FNYEAQ in the germline V gene. After removal of 5 bases from V and 5 bases from J, the junction contained 8 bases not matched to a gene. The CDR3 is 15 residues long. DNA for the CDR3: TGTGCCAGCAGCGCTTTAGCGGGAGGGCAAAACGAGCAGTACTTC. Translation: CASSALAGGQNEQYF.

V usage is TRBV29-1 and J usage is TRBJ1-2; D not resolved. The CDR3 sequence is 10 residues long. The V and J ends lost 4 bases and 7 bases respectively, with 7 bases between them. Germline V CDR1 and CDR2: SQVTM, ANQGSEA. The CDR3 is CSVGEVGYTF. Here the CDR3 DNA reads TGCAGCGTTGGGGAGGTTGGCTACACCTTC.

V gene TRBV29-1 combines with J gene TRBJ2-7, with D tentatively TRBD1 (6 bases). The CDR3 totals 15 residues. V lost 3 bases and J lost 1, with 16 bases in between. Germline CDR1 is SQVTM and CDR2 is ANQGSEA. The CDR3 sequence: CSVEVYGTPSYEQYF. The DNA for the CDR3 is TGCAGCGTTGAGGTCTACGGGACACCTTCCTACGAGCAGTACTTC.

The chain employs TRBV28 and TRBJ1-1; unclear D gene. V dropped 0 bases and J dropped 1 base, with 0 bases sitting between them. Germline lookup yields CDR1 MDHEN and CDR2 SYDVKM. This CDR3 region has 12 residues. The CDR3 region is CASSLWNTEAFF. DNA for the CDR3: TGTGCCAGCAGTTTATGGAACACTGAAGCTTTCTTT.

The chain links TRBV5-5 to TRBJ2-1; D perhaps matches TRBD2 (5 bases). The V and J ends lost 5 bases and 8 bases respectively, with 14 bases between them. This CDR3 has 13 amino acids. Germline assignment: CDR1 SGHKS and CDR2 YYEKEE (reference sequence). The CDR3 spells CASRPRPGDEQFF. CDR3 nucleotide sequence: TGTGCCAGCAGACCACGTCCCGGGGATGAGCAGTTCTTC.

The J gene is TRBJ2-5, the V gene TRBV7-2, with 7 bases matching TRBD2. CDR1 and CDR2 (germline): SGHTA, FQGNSA. CDR3 size: 14 residues. The junction had 6 bases not matched to a gene; V was cut back by 3 bases and J by 5 bases. The CDR3 DNA sequence: TGTGCCAGCAGCTTCGCGGGAGCCAGGGAGACCCAGTACTTC. As protein: CASSFAGARETQYF.

The chain joins TRBV29-1 to TRBJ1-1; D is unclear. The CDR3 sequence is 13 residues long. The germline CDR1 and CDR2 sequences are SQVTM and ANQGSEA. The CDR3 nucleotides are TGCAGTGGTGGTCGACTCGCGGAGACTGAAGCTTTCTTT. Translation gives CSGGRLAETEAFF.

The chain links TRBV7-3 to TRBJ2-1; D is possibly TRBD2 (6 bases). Trimming left V 0 bases short and J 8 bases short, with 11 bases between. The CDR3 covers 14 residues. CDR1 SGHTA and CDR2 FQGTGA come from the germline V gene. The CDR3 region is CASSLTGRTHEQFF. CDR3 sequence (DNA): TGTGCCAGCAGCTTAACAGGGAGGACGCATGAGCAGTTCTTC.

The rearrangement joins TRBV11-3 to TRBJ2-7; D ambiguous. V was clipped by 1 base and J by 7 bases, with 11 bases between them. Germline CDR1 reads SGHNT; CDR2 reads YENEEA. This CDR3 is built from 13 residues. For the CDR3, the DNA is TGTGCCAGCAGCTTAGCCGTGGTTTCGGAGCAGTACTTC. This encodes CASSLAVVSEQYF.

The chain couples TRBV9 to TRBJ2-7; the D gene is possibly TRBD1 (6 bases). Looked up from germline, CDR1 is SGDLS and CDR2 is YYNGEE. The CDR3 sequence is 14 residues long. Deletions cut 2 bases from V and 5 bases from J, with 14 bases between. The DNA for the CDR3 is TGTGCCAGCAGCGTTCACAGGGACCCCCACGAGCAGTACTTC. Its translation: CASSVHRDPHEQYF.

DNA for the CDR3: TGTGCCAGCAGTTTGGTAGCGGGAGGGCCTTTGTCCTACGAGCAGTACTTC. Amino acid sequence: CASSLVAGGPLSYEQYF. The chain uses TRBV28 and TRBJ2-7; 11 bases line up with TRBD2. This CDR3 spans 17 amino acids. CDR1 MDHEN and CDR2 SYDVKM come from the germline V gene. With 3 bases clipped from V and 1 base from J, the junction kept 8 bases outside the gene matches.

The rearrangement uses TRBV5-1 and TRBJ2-7, with D maybe TRBD1 (8 bases). CDR1 and CDR2 (germline): SGHRS, YFSETQ. The CDR3 has 14 amino acids. Between the trimmed V and J ends, which lost 2 bases and 4 bases, there was a span of 13 bases. The CDR3 bases are TGCGCCAGCAGCTTACAGGGGGGAGGGTACGAGCAGTACTTC. Its protein product is CASSLQGGGYEQYF.

V gene TRBV4-2 combines with J gene TRBJ2-7, with 10 positions matching TRBD2. This CDR3 comprises 16 residues. Trimming cost V 1 base and J 7 bases; bases outside gene matches: 10. CDR1 LGHNA and CDR2 YNFKEQ come from the germline V gene. CDR3 DNA: TGTGCCAGCAGCCAAGGGGGACTAGCGCTGCTCCGGGAGCAGTACTTC. Its translation: CASSQGGLALLREQYF.

V usage is TRBV27 and J usage is TRBJ2-7, with TRBD2 matching over 10 bases. Germline V gene lookup returns CDR1 MNHEY and CDR2 SMNVEV (reference sequence). This CDR3 contains 15 residues. V dropped 7 bases and J dropped 6; count of bases not matched to a gene: 12. CDR3 sequence: CASTSWLAGVSEQYF. In DNA form, the CDR3 reads TGTGCCAGCACGTCTTGGCTAGCGGGAGTTTCCGAGCAGTACTTC.

The chain couples TRBV4-1 to TRBJ2-1; possibly TRBD1 for D (5 bases). With 6 bases removed from V and 1 base from J, the gap between germline ends came to 13 bases. Germline V gives CDR1 MGHRA, CDR2 YSYEKL. The CDR3 is made up of 15 amino acids. The CDR3 DNA sequence: TGCGCCAGCAGTCCAAATCAGGGTTCCTACAATGAGCAGTTCTTC. This codes for CASSPNQGSYNEQFF.

This clone was found once. The identical CDR3 is also encoded by other nucleotide sequences in the sample. The chain uses TRBV27 and TRBJ2-3; no firm D call. V was trimmed by 3 bases and J by 3 bases, leaving 7 bases between them. This CDR3 spans 13 amino acids. Germline CDR1 is MNHEY and CDR2 is SMNVEV (reference sequence). The CDR3 protein is CASSFSRTDTQYF. CDR3 nucleotides: TGTGCCAGCAGTTTTTCCCGTACAGATACGCAGTATTTT.